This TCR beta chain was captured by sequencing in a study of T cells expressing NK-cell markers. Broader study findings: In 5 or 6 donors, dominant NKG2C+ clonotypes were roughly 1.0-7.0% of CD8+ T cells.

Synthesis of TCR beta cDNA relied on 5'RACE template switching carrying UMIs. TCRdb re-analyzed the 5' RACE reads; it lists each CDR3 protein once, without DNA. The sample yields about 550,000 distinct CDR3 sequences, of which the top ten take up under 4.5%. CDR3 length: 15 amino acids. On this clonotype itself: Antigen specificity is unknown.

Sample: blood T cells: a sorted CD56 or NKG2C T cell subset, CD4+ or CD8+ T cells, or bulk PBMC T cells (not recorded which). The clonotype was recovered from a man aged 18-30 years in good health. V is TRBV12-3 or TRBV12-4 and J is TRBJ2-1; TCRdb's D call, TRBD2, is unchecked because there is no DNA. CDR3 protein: CASRLTSGSQNEQFF.